Each of the 23 T cell receptor beta chains below was sequenced from the same sample in a study of T-cell memory formation after mild COVID-19 (dated by TCRdb to the early 2020s). Library generation was performed with 5' RACE. This sample was sequenced with an Illumina NovaSeq 6000. TCRdb reworked the public reads: Q25 trimming with fastp, MiXCR clone assembly, productive beta chains retained. All rows with the same CDR3 protein become a single entry with the most common DNA and genes. The sample has 290,000 or so distinct CDR3 sequences on record, roughly a fifth of them singletons. Together, the top ten hold roughly 21% of the sample. Source material: PBMCs or a T cell subset sorted from them (not recorded which). The receptors were sampled from a young man who had mild COVID-19 (a few samples of this study predate the infection). The sample titles of this study are shuffled in the database, so cell type and time point are left out; the donor was told from shared clones.

CDR3 bases: TGTGCCAGCAGCTTAGCGGGAGCGAGGGCTTTCTTT. Protein product: CASSLAGARAFF. The genes are TRBV7-2 and TRBJ1-1; no firm D call. The germline V gene encodes CDR1 SGHTA and CDR2 FQGNSA. The CDR3 is 12 amino acids. V was clipped by 0 bases and J by 11 bases, with 10 bases between them. The complete variable domain, with remaining parts taken from reference TRBV7-2 and TRBJ1-1, reads GAGVSQSPSNKVTEKGKDVELRCDPISGHTALYWYRQSLGQGLEFLIYFQGNSAPDKSGLPSDRFSAERTGGSVSTLTIQRTQQEDSAVYLCASSLAGARAFFGQGTRLTVV.

This clonotype was seen more than once but under ten times. This chain links TRBV7-2 with TRBJ2-5, with 9 bases fitting TRBD1. Germline lookup yields CDR1 SGHTA and CDR2 FQGNSA. After removal of 3 bases from V and 5 bases from J, the junction contained 10 bases not matched to a gene. This CDR3 has 16 amino acids. The CDR3 DNA sequence: TGTGCCAGCAGCTTTGCCTCGGACAGGGGAAGGGAGACCCAGTACTTC. Residues: CASSFASDRGRETQYF. The full variable domain, with the rest looked up from reference TRBV7-2 and TRBJ2-5, is GAGVSQSPSNKVTEKGKDVELRCDPISGHTALYWYRQSLGQGLEFLIYFQGNSAPDKSGLPSDRFSAERTGGSVSTLTIQRTQQEDSAVYLCASSFASDRGRETQYFGPGTRLLVL.

V usage is TRBV4-2 and J usage is TRBJ2-1, with D possibly matching TRBD2 (6 bases). The V gene lost 4 bases and the J gene lost 8 bases, with 24 bases spanning the gap. Per the germline V gene, CDR1 is LGHNA and CDR2 is YNFKEQ. The CDR3 has 17 amino acids. The CDR3 sequence is CASSPLGATGVLDEQFF. DNA of the CDR3: TGTGCCAGCAGCCCCCTCGGGGCGACGGGAGTTTTGGATGAGCAGTTCTTC.

This clonotype was seen a few times. This sequence joins TRBV7-8 and TRBJ2-4, with D possibly matching TRBD2 (5 bases). The CDR3 totals 14 residues. Trimming left V 2 bases short and J 7 bases short, with 12 bases between. Per the germline V gene, CDR1 is SGHVS and CDR2 is FQNEAQ. The CDR3 sequence: CASSLSQRANIQYF. The CDR3 nucleotides are TGTGCCAGCAGCTTATCTCAGAGGGCTAACATTCAGTACTTC.

The chain uses TRBV5-1 and TRBJ2-2, with 9 bases identical to TRBD1. The CDR3 spans 19 residues. The junction had 12 bases not matched to a gene; V was cut back by 0 bases and J by 3 bases. Germline V lookup: CDR1 SGHRS, CDR2 YFSETQ. CDR3 in amino acids: CASSLVGQGNLDHTGELFF. CDR3 sequence (DNA): TGCGCCAGCAGCTTGGTAGGACAGGGGAATCTAGACCACACCGGGGAGCTGTTTTTT.

This clonotype turned up a few times. The chain uses TRBV6-6 and TRBJ2-7; tentative D call: TRBD2 (6 bases). Trimming removed 4 bases from V and 3 bases from J, with 13 bases in between. Germline CDR1 and CDR2: MNHNY and SVGAGI (reference sequence). CDR3 size: 14 residues. The CDR3 sequence: CASSLGGFLYEQYV. The CDR3 nucleotides read TGTGCCAGCAGTTTAGGAGGGTTCCTCTACGAGCAGTACGTC.

This clonotype came up a few times. This chain connects TRBV20-1 to TRBJ1-4; D not certain. The germline V gene encodes CDR1 DFQATT and CDR2 SNEGSKA (reference sequence). This CDR3 region has 13 residues. V was shortened by 5 bases and J by 7 bases, with 14 bases between the two germline ends. CDR3 sequence reads: CSAHSLNSEKLFF. The CDR3 DNA reads as TGCAGTGCTCACTCTCTCAATTCTGAAAAACTGTTTTTT.

This clonotype has a handful of counts. The chain joins TRBV6-2 or TRBV6-3 to TRBJ2-7, with D hard to call. CDR1 is MNHEY and CDR2 is SVGEGT in the germline V gene. The CDR3 length is 15 residues. V lost 2 bases and J lost 0, with 11 bases in between. The CDR3 nucleotides read TGTGCCAGCAGTTACGCCCCTGCTAGCTCCTACGAGCAGTACGTC. Its protein product is CASSYAPASSYEQYV.

The sample holds a few counts of this clonotype. The rearrangement uses TRBV27 and TRBJ2-5; 7 positions match TRBD1. Trimming took 7 bases from V and 7 from J; bases not matched to a gene: 3. This CDR3 is built from 11 residues. CDR1 and CDR2 (germline): MNHEY, SMNVEV (reference sequence). CDR3 in DNA: TGTGCCAGCACCTCAGGGGGGACCCAGTACTTC. Protein sequence: CASTSGGTQYF.

The chain couples TRBV5-1 to TRBJ1-1; a possible D gene is TRBD1 (6 bases). The V end lost 5 bases, the J end lost 5 bases, and 16 bases lay between the germline ends. CDR3 length: 14 residues. Per germline, CDR1 SGHRS and CDR2 YFSETQ. In nucleotides, the CDR3 is TGCGCCAGCAGAACCGGGACACAAGGAACTGAAGCTTTCTTT. It encodes CASRTGTQGTEAFF. Based on the CDR3 plus reference TRBV5-1 and TRBJ1-1, the full variable domain is KAGVTQTPRYLIKTRGQQVTLSCSPISGHRSVSWYQQTPGQGLQFLFEYFSETQRNKGNFPGRFSGRQFSNSRSEMNVSTLELGDSALYLCASRTGTQGTEAFFGQGTRLTVV.

This clonotype was counted once. This rearrangement joins TRBV5-1 to TRBJ2-7; 8 bases agree with TRBD2. The trim removed 0 bases at V and 5 bases at J, leaving 7 bases unmatched. The CDR3 covers 15 residues. Germline V gene sequence: CDR1 SGHRS, CDR2 YFSETQ. The CDR3 DNA reads TGCGCCAGCAGCTTGGGTAGCGGGGACTCAGACGAGCAGTACTTC. Protein product: CASSLGSGDSDEQYF.

J is TRBJ2-5 and V is TRBV9; D is perhaps TRBD2 (5 bases). CDR3 length equals 12 residues. Germline V gene data show CDR1 as SGDLS and CDR2 as YYNGEE. With 3 bases removed from V and 5 bases from J, the gap between germline ends came to 8 bases. The CDR3 reads CASSAREETQYF. The CDR3 DNA sequence: TGTGCCAGCAGCGCGAGGGAGGAGACCCAGTACTTC.

This clonotype has a handful of counts. V gene TRBV7-6 combines with J gene TRBJ2-2; D may correspond to TRBD1 or TRBD2 (6 bases each). Per the germline V gene, CDR1 is SGHVS and CDR2 is FNYEAQ. The CDR3 loop spans 16 amino acids. V gave up 5 bases and J gave up 5 bases, with 18 bases separating them. CDR3 nucleotides: TGTGCCAGCAGCCCGCGTGGGGGGCTTAATACCGGGGAGCTGTTTTTT. Translating it yields CASSPRGGLNTGELFF.

The rearrangement uses TRBV2 and TRBJ2-5, with a weak D call TRBD1 (6 bases). CDR3 length equals 13 residues. Trimming removed 6 bases at V and 9 bases at J, with 17 bases between. Per germline, CDR1 SNHLY and CDR2 FYNNEI. The CDR3 spells CASRGTPTPAQYF. The CDR3 DNA reads as TGTGCCAGCAGGGGGACACCGACCCCGGCCCAGTACTTC.

This clonotype came up many times. The chain is built from TRBV7-2 and TRBJ1-2; D gene uncertain. Germline V CDR1 and CDR2: SGHTA, FQGNSA. This CDR3 spans 13 amino acids. Trimming shortened V by 3 bases and J by 0 bases, and 5 bases separated the two germline ends. CDR3: CASSFGPNYGYTF. CDR3 nucleotide sequence: TGTGCCAGCAGCTTCGGCCCTAACTATGGCTACACCTTC.

This clonotype turned up a few times. This chain uses TRBV6-6 with TRBJ1-4; D gene ambiguous. Germline CDR1 reads MNHNY; CDR2 reads SVGAGI (reference sequence). V was trimmed by 2 bases and J by 4 bases, leaving 5 bases between them. This CDR3 region has 13 residues. The chain's CDR3 is CASSYRINEKLFF. CDR3 nucleotide sequence: TGTGCCAGCAGTTACCGTATTAATGAAAAACTGTTTTTT.

The chain joins TRBV6-5 to TRBJ2-7; D is perhaps TRBD2 (5 bases). Between the trimmed V and J ends, which lost 5 bases and 0 bases, there was a span of 14 bases. This CDR3 is built from 15 residues. CDR1 MNHEY and CDR2 SVGAGI come from the germline V gene. The CDR3 spells CASSELGESSYEQYF. CDR3 nucleotides: TGTGCCAGCAGTGAACTAGGCGAGAGCTCCTACGAGCAGTACTTC.

V is TRBV5-1 and J is TRBJ1-2; 8 bases align to TRBD1. Trimming cost V 4 bases and J 4 bases; bases outside gene matches: 6. The CDR3 sequence is 14 residues long. The V gene's germline CDR1 is SGHRS and CDR2 YFSETQ. CDR3 protein: CASSELDRVYGYTF. Written as DNA, the CDR3 is TGCGCCAGCAGCGAACTGGACAGGGTCTATGGCTACACCTTC.

This clonotype was counted once. The chain uses TRBV7-9 and TRBJ2-1; 12 bases are shared with TRBD2. The CDR3 length is 15 residues. Per germline, CDR1 SEHNR and CDR2 FQNEAQ (reference sequence). J was trimmed by 9 bases and V by 1 base; bases with no gene match: 4. The CDR3: CASSLGGLAGSEQFF. The CDR3 nucleotides read TGTGCCAGCAGCTTAGGAGGACTAGCGGGGTCTGAGCAGTTCTTC. Supplemented by reference TRBV7-9 and TRBJ2-1, the full variable domain reads DTGVSQNPRHKITKRGQNVTFRCDPISEHNRLYWYRQTLGQGPEFLTYFQNEAQLEKSRLLSDRFSAERPKGSFSTLEIQRTEQGDSAMYLCASSLGGLAGSEQFFGPGTRLTVL.

In this sample, this clonotype turned up a few times. The chain links TRBV6-5 to TRBJ1-5, with 8 nucleotides matching TRBD1. The CDR3 extends over 16 amino acids. Germline V gene lookup returns CDR1 MNHEY and CDR2 SVGAGI. With V trimmed by 5 bases and J by 2 bases, 8 bases remained unmatched. CDR3 nucleotide sequence: TGTGCCAGCAGTCTTGGGACAGGAACGGGCAATCAGCCCCAGCATTTT. Its translation is CASSLGTGTGNQPQHF.

Written as DNA, the CDR3 is TGTGCCAGCAGCCGGACAGTCACTGAAGCTTTCTTT. Translating gives CASSRTVTEAFF. V and J are TRBV12-3 or TRBV12-4 and TRBJ1-1; D may be TRBD1 (6 bases). V was trimmed by 6 bases and J by 4 bases, leaving 9 bases between them. This CDR3 comprises 12 residues.

This sequence joins TRBV5-4 and TRBJ2-1; D uncertain. The CDR3 is made up of 16 amino acids. Deletions cut 1 base from V and 1 base from J, with 12 bases between. Germline values: CDR1 SGHNT, CDR2 YYREEE (reference sequence). The CDR3 is CASSLLRASSYNEQFF. CDR3 bases: TGTGCCAGCAGCTTGCTTCGGGCCTCTTCCTACAATGAGCAGTTCTTC. The complete variable domain, with remaining parts taken from reference TRBV5-4 and TRBJ2-1, reads ETGVTQSPTHLIKTRGQQVTLRCSSQSGHNTVSWYQQALGQGPQFIFQYYREEENGRGNFPPRFSGLQFPNYSSELNVNALELDDSALYLCASSLLRASSYNEQFFGPGTRLTVL.

The CDR3 DNA reads TGTGCCAGCGGGACCAACACTGAAGCTTTCTTT. It codes for CASGTNTEAFF. The chain carries TRBV12-3 or TRBV12-4 and TRBJ1-1; D is perhaps TRBD1 (5 bases). The CDR3 has 11 amino acids. Trimming removed 8 bases at V and 2 bases at J, with 6 bases between.